This T cell receptor beta chain originates from a study of T cells in Graves' hyperthyroidism and ophthalmopathy. Amplified regions were TCR beta CDR3 sequences from RNA transcripts. In the first-round RT-PCR of the TCR CDR3, the HTBI primer set was used. TCRdb reprocessed the multiplex PCR reads via MiXCR and lists one record per CDR3 protein. Of about 760,000 distinct CDR3 sequences in the sample, roughly 32% were seen once. CDR1 is SGHNT and CDR2 is YYREEE in the germline V gene (reference sequence). The length of the CDR3 is 16 residues. V was trimmed by 4 bases and J by 2 bases, leaving 19 bases between them. Lactation, pregnancy, other autoimmune disease or uncontrolled infection led to exclusion of patients.

This clonotype was obtained from a woman aged 40 to 50 with Graves' hyperthyroidism. The specimen sequenced was blood. The gene calls are TRBV5-4 and TRBJ2-7, with D possibly being TRBD1 (6 bases). CDR3 protein: CASSLPGTTRPYEQYF. The DNA of the CDR3 is TGTGCCAGCAGCCTACCCGGGACAACAAGGCCCTACGAGCAGTACTTC.